The T cell receptor beta chain described here comes from a study of T-cell reconstitution after alpha-beta-depleted transplantation in children. During its preparation, the TCRbeta library received unique molecular identifiers. Using its own MiXCR run on the PCR reads, TCRdb lists one record per CDR3 protein. The sample records 100,000 or so distinct CDR3 sequences, 10% to 15% being singletons. Unmatched junction bases numbered 7, after V lost 2 bases and J lost 7 bases. The CDR3 consists of 15 residues. This clonotype has at least ten counts. The TCR sequence derives from a human donor who donated a stem cell graft to a child with inherited bone marrow failure. The sequencing used PBMCs from the stem cell graft donor, collected from the stem cell graft. The rearrangement uses TRBV12-3 or TRBV12-4 and TRBJ2-2, with 7 nucleotides matching TRBD2. The CDR3 loop reads CASSLYRGVVGELFF. Written as DNA, the CDR3 is TGTGCCAGCAGTTTATACCGGGGGGTCGTCGGGGAGCTGTTTTTT.